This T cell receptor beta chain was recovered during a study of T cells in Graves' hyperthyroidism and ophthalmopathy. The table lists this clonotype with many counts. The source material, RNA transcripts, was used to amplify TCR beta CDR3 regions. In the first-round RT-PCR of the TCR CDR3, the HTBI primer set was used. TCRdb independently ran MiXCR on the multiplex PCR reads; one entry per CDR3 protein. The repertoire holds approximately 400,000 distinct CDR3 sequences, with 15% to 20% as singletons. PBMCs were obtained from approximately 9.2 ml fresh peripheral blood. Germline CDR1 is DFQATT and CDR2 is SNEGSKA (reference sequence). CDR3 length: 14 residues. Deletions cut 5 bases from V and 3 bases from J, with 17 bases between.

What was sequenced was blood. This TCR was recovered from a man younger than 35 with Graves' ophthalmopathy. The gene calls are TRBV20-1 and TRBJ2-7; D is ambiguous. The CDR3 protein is CSASPGRFRYEQYF. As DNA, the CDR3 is TGCAGTGCTTCCCCGGGCAGATTTCGCTACGAGCAGTACTTC.